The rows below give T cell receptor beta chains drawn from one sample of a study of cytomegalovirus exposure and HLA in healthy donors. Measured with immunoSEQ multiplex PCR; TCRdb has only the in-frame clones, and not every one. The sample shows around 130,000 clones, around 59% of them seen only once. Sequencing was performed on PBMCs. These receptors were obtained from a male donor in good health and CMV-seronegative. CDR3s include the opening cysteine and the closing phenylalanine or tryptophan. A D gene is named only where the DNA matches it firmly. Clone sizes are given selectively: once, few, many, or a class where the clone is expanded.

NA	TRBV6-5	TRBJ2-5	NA	TGTGCCAGCAGTTACGGGGCAACGGAGACCCAGTACTTC	CASSYGATETQYF
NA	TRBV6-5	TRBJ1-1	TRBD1	TGTGCCAGCAGTCCAGGGGGCGTGCCTGAAGCTTTCTTT	CASSPGGVPEAFF
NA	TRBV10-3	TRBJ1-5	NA	TGTGCCATCAGTGGCGGGGCTTATAGCAATCAGCCCCAGCATTTT	CAISGGAYSNQPQHF
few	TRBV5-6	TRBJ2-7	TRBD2	TGTGCCAGCAGCGTTGGGCCACCGGGACTAAACTCCTACGAGCAGTACTTC	CASSVGPPGLNSYEQYF
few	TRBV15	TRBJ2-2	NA	TGTGCCACAAGGACACACAGGACCACAGGCGGGGAGCTGTTTTTT	CATRTHRTTGGELFF
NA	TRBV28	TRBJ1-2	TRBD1	TGTGCCAGCAGTTTGGACAGGGATGGCTACACCTTC	CASSLDRDGYTF
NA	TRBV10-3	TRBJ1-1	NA	TGTGCCATCAGATGGACAGCCAACACTGAAGCTTTCTTT	CAIRWTANTEAFF
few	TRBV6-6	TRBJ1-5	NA	TGTGCCAGCAGTCCACGACACGGCAATCAGCCCCAGCATTTT	CASSPRHGNQPQHF
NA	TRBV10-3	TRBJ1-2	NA	TGTGCCACACTGAGTTCGGAGAATAACTATGGCTACCCCTTC	CATLSSENNYGYPF
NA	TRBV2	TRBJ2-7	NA	TGTGCCAGCAGTGAAGTCGGGTACAGGTCCTACGAGCAGTACTTC	CASSEVGYRSYEQYF
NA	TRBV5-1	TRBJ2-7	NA	TGCGCCAGCAGCTCCTCGGGAGTCTCCTACGAGCAGTACTTC	CASSSSGVSYEQYF
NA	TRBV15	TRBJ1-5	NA	TGTGCCACCAGGTCAGGGACACCCCTGCCGGAGCCCCAGCATTTT	CATRSGTPLPEPQHF
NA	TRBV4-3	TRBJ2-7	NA	TGCGCCAGCAGCCAAGATAGGGGGGACAGAGGATACGAGCAGTACTTC	CASSQDRGDRGYEQYF
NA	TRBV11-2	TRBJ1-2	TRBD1	TGTGCCAGCAGCCCAGGACAGGGGGGCTATGGCTACACCTTC	CASSPGQGGYGYTF
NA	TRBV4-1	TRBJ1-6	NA	TGCGCCAGCAGCCAAGGGGGAGACAGGCCCCTCCACTTT	CASSQGGDRPLHF
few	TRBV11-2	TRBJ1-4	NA	TGTGCCAGCAGCGCCGAGGGGAGGGCTAATGAAAAACTGTTTTTT	CASSAEGRANEKLFF
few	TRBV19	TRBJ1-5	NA	TGTGCCAGTAGCCTACTAGGGCGGTACAGCAATCAGCCCCAGCATTTT	CASSLLGRYSNQPQHF
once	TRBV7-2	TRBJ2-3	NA	TGTGCCAGCAGACTCGGGGTTAGCACAGATACGCAGTATTTT	CASRLGVSTDTQYF
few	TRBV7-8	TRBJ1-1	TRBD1	TGTGCCAGCAGCTTAACAGGCAGGGGGCCTGGTGAAGCTTTCTTT	CASSLTGRGPGEAFF
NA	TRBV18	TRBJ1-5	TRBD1	TGTGCCAGCTCACTCCCCGGGACAGAGGATCAGCCCCAGCATTTT	CASSLPGTEDQPQHF
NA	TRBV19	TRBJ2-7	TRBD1	TGTGCCAGTAGTATGGAACACACCGGGACAGCTAGTTTCTCCTACGAGCAGTACTTC	CASSMEHTGTASFSYEQYF
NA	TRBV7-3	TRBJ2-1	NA	TGTGCCAGCAGCGAAATAGGGGACTTCATTAAACCCTCCTACAATGAGCAGTTCTTC	CASSEIGDFIKPSYNEQFF
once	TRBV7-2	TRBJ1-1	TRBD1	TGTGCCAGCAGCACGGACAGGGGGAACACTGAAGCTTTCTTT	CASSTDRGNTEAFF
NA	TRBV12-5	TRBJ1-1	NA	TGTGCTAGTGGTTTGAACTCGGGAGGATCCGATCAAGCTTTCTTT	CASGLNSGGSDQAFF
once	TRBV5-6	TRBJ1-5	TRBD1	TGTGCCAGCAGACGGACAGGGTCTCGTCAGCCCCAGCATTTT	CASRRTGSRQPQHF
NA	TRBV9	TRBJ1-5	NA	TGTGCCAGCAGCGTACTCGGGATCCTCCAGCCCCAGCATTTT	CASSVLGILQPQHF
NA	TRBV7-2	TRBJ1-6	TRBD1	TGTGCCAGCAGCTTATATCGGACAGGGCCCGATTCACCCCTCCACTTT	CASSLYRTGPDSPLHF
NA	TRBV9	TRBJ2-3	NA	TGTGCCAGCAGCGTAGAGCAGGGAGGAGATACGCAGTATTTT	CASSVEQGGDTQYF
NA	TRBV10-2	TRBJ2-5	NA	TGCGCCAGCAGTGAGTCGAAGACAGGGAGGTACCAAGAGACCCAGTACTTC	CASSESKTGRYQETQYF
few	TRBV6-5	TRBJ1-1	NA	TGTGCCAGCAGTGAATACGGAGCATCACCTTTCTTT	CASSEYGASPFF
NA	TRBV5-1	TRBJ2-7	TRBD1	TGCGCCAGCAGCGGAAGACTTGGACAGGGTTTCGAGCAGTACTTC	CASSGRLGQGFEQYF
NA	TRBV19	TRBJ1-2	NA	TGTGCCAGTAGTATAGTGGCGGGCAACTATGGCTACACCTTC	CASSIVAGNYGYTF
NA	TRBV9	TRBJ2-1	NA	TGTGCCAGCAGCTTTAGCTCCTACAATGAGCAGTTCTTC	CASSFSSYNEQFF
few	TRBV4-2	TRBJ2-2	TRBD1	TGTGCCAGCAGCCCGGACAGGGGCTACACCGGGGAGCTGTTTTTT	CASSPDRGYTGELFF
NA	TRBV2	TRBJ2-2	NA	TGTGCCAGCAGTGAACAGGGAACCGGGGAGCTGTTTTTT	CASSEQGTGELFF
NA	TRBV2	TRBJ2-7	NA	TGTGCCAGCAGTGAAAGGGGTCAGGCCTACGAGCAGTACTTC	CASSERGQAYEQYF
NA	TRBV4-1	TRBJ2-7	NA	TGCGCCAGCAGCCTTTCGGACAGCCCCTACGAGCAGTACTTC	CASSLSDSPYEQYF
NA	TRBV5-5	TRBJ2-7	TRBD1	TGTGCCAGCAGCCTAGGACAGGGGAGATACGAGCAGTACTTC	CASSLGQGRYEQYF
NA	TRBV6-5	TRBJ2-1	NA	TGTGCCAGCAGTTACTCGGCAGGGGTTTACAATGAGCAGTTCTTC	CASSYSAGVYNEQFF
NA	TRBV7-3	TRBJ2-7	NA	TGTGCCAGCAGCTTAACGGGGGGTCGGAACGAGCAGTACTTC	CASSLTGGRNEQYF